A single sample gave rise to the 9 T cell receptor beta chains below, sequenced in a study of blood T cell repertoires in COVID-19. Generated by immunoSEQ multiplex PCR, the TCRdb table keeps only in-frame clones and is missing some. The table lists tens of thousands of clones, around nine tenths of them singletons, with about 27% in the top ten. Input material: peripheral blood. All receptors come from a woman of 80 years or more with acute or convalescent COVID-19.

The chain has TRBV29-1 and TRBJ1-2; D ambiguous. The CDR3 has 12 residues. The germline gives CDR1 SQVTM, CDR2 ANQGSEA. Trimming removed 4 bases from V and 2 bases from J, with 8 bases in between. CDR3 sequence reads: CSVGTGNYGYTF. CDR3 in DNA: TGCAGCGTTGGGACGGGGAACTATGGCTACACCTTC.

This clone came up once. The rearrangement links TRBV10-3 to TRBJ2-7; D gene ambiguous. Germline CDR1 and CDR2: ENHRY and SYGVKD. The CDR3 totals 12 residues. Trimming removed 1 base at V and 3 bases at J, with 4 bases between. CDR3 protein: CAISEYSYEQYV. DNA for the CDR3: TGTGCCATCAGTGAGTACAGCTACGAGCAGTACGTC.

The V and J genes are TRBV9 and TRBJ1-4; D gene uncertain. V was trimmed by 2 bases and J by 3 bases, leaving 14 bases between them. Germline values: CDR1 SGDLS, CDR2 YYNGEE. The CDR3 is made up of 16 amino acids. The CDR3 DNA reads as TGTGCCAGCAGCGTTGACGGAGGTTTGGCTAATGAAAAACTGTTTTTT. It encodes CASSVDGGLANEKLFF. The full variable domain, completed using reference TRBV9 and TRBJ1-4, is DSGVTQTPKHLITATGQRVTLRCSPRSGDLSVYWYQQSLDQGLQFLIQYYNGEERAKGNILERFSAQQFPDLHSELNLSSLELGDSALYFCASSVDGGLANEKLFFGSGTQLSVL.

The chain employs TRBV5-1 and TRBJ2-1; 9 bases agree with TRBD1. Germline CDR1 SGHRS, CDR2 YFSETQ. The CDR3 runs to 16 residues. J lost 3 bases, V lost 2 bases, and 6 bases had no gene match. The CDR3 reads CASSLRKTGGYNEQFF. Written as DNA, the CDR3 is TGCGCCAGCAGCTTACGAAAGACAGGGGGCTACAATGAGCAGTTCTTC.

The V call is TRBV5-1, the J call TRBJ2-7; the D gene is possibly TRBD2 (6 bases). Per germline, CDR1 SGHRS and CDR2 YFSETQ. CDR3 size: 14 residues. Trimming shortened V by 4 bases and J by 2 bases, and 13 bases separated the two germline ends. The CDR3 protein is CASSPRDLTYEQYF. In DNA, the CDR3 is TGCGCCAGCAGCCCCCGGGACTTAACCTACGAGCAGTACTTC.

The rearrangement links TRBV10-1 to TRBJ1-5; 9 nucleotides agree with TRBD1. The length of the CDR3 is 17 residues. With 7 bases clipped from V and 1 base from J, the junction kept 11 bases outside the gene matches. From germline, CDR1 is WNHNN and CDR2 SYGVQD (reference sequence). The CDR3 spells CASTGQGRPVSNQPQHF. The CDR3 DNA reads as TGCGCCAGCACCGGACAGGGGAGGCCGGTGAGCAATCAGCCCCAGCATTTT.

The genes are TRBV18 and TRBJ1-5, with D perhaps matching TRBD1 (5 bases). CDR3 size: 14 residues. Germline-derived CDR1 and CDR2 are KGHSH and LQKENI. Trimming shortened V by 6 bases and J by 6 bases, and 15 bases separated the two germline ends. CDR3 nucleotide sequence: TGTGCCAGCTCCGGGGGAGGGGATGGTCAGCCCCAGCATTTT. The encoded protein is CASSGGGDGQPQHF.

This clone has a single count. The CDR3 protein is CASSSPGTSGGAGDPDTQYF. CDR3 coding DNA: TGCGCCAGCAGCTCTCCCGGGACTAGCGGGGGGGCCGGGGATCCAGATACGCAGTATTTT. This sequence joins TRBV5-1 and TRBJ2-3; 16 bases match TRBD2. Germline CDR1 reads SGHRS; CDR2 reads YFSETQ. The CDR3 contains 20 residues. Trimming took 3 bases from V and 4 from J; bases not matched to a gene: 14. The full variable domain, completed using reference TRBV5-1 and TRBJ2-3, is KAGVTQTPRYLIKTRGQQVTLSCSPISGHRSVSWYQQTPGQGLQFLFEYFSETQRNKGNFPGRFSGRQFSNSRSEMNVSTLELGDSALYLCASSSPGTSGGAGDPDTQYFGPGTRLTVL.

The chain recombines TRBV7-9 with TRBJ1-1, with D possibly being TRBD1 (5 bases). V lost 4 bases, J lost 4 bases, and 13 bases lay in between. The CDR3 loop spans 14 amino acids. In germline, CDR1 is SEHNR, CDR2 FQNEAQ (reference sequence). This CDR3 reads CASSSLGAGTEAFF. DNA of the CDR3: TGTGCCAGCAGCTCGCTAGGGGCAGGCACTGAAGCTTTCTTT.